This TCR beta chain was sequenced in a study of chemoradiotherapy in HPV16-positive cancers. Broader study findings: Only a couple of HPV16-positive patients supplied the functional HPV-specificity definition.

Trimming stripped 0 bases from V and 1 base from J, with 9 bases between. The V gene's germline CDR1 is SGHTA and CDR2 FQGNSA. This CDR3 region has 15 residues. About this clone itself: Its antigen is undetermined.

The repertoire was sequenced with immunoSEQ multiplex PCR; TCRdb's copy has only in-frame clones and lacks some. This table holds more than 250 clones, 85% to 90% found once. Here the sequenced sample was tumor tissue, taken from a patient who underwent chemoradiotherapy. This clonotype was obtained from a human donor with HPV-associated anogenital cancer. J is TRBJ2-5 and V is TRBV7-2, with TRBD2 as a possible D gene (6 bases). This chain's CDR3 is CASSLASGFQETQYF. The DNA of the CDR3 is TGTGCCAGCAGCTTAGCCAGCGGGTTCCAAGAGACCCAGTACTTC.